Following are 27 T cell receptor beta chains from one sample sequenced in a study of CD8 T cells in Susac syndrome. RNA in amounts of about 0.45 to 1 ug was reverse transcribed with random hexamers. TCRdb passed the immunoSEQ multiplex PCR reads through MiXCR, listing each CDR3 protein once. Of about 180,000 distinct CDR3 sequences listed, around 94% were seen once; the top ten hold approximately 0.11%. The sample taken for sequencing was CD4+ T cells from PBMCs. These receptors came from a human donor with Susac syndrome.

The chain's CDR3 is CASGLQGAPNQPQHF. As DNA, the CDR3 is TGTGCCAGCGGCTTACAGGGGGCCCCGAATCAGCCCCAGCATTTT. V gene TRBV2 combines with J gene TRBJ1-5, with 9 bases identical to TRBD1. V gave up 8 bases and J gave up 4 bases; unmatched junction bases: 9. CDR1 and CDR2 (germline): SNHLY, FYNNEI. The CDR3 is 15 residues long. The full variable domain, in which reference TRBV2 and TRBJ1-5 provide the parts outside the CDR3, is EPEVTQTPSHQVTQMGQEVILRCVPISNHLYFYWYRQILGQKVEFLVSFYNNEISEKSEIFDDQFSVERPDGSNFTLKIRSTKLEDSAMYFCASGLQGAPNQPQHFGDGTRLSIL.

The chain employs TRBV27 and TRBJ2-5, with 7 nucleotides matching TRBD2. The CDR3 runs to 13 residues. Germline CDR1 and CDR2: MNHEY and SMNVEV (reference sequence). Unmatched junction bases numbered 5, after V lost 10 bases and J lost 0 bases. The chain's CDR3 is CATGGGNQETQYF. The DNA of the CDR3 is TGTGCCACCGGGGGAGGGAACCAAGAGACCCAGTACTTC.

This clonotype has a single count. V and J are TRBV5-4 and TRBJ2-5, with TRBD2 as a possible D gene (5 bases). This CDR3 spans 15 amino acids. Germline CDR1 and CDR2: SGHNT and YYREEE (reference sequence). Deletions cut 4 bases from V and 4 bases from J, with 17 bases between. The CDR3 loop is CASSPLLGIGETQYF. DNA of the CDR3: TGTGCCAGCAGCCCTCTCCTCGGGATCGGAGAGACCCAGTACTTC.

The V gene is TRBV14, the J gene TRBJ2-5; 11 bases agree with TRBD2. CDR1 is SGHDN and CDR2 is FVKESK in the germline V gene. V lost 4 bases and J lost 5; bases outside the gene matches: 6. The CDR3 consists of 15 residues. The CDR3 region is CASSRTSGREETQYF. The CDR3 DNA sequence: TGTGCCAGCAGCCGGACTAGCGGGCGAGAGGAGACCCAGTACTTC.

The chain has TRBV6-2 or TRBV6-3 and TRBJ2-1, with a possible D match to TRBD2 (6 bases). Looked up from germline, CDR1 is MNHEY and CDR2 is SVGEGT. The CDR3 covers 13 residues. V was trimmed by 5 bases and J by 5 bases, leaving 10 bases between them. The CDR3 sequence: CASSRRGNNEQFF. The CDR3 DNA sequence: TGTGCCAGCAGTCGGCGGGGAAACAATGAGCAGTTCTTC.

This rearrangement joins TRBV20-1 to TRBJ1-2; TRBD1 is a possible D gene (6 bases). Per the germline V gene, CDR1 is DFQATT and CDR2 is SNEGSKA (reference sequence). V lost 2 bases to trimming and J lost 8 bases, with 24 bases between them. The CDR3 is 16 residues long. DNA for the CDR3: TGCAGTGCTAGAAGACCTACAGGGACGACCTCGGAGGGCTACACCTTC. Protein sequence: CSARRPTGTTSEGYTF.

This chain joins TRBV27 and TRBJ1-4, with D hard to call. The CDR3 covers 14 residues. Germline V CDR1 and CDR2: MNHEY, SMNVEV (reference sequence). Trimming took off 4 bases at V and 0 bases at J, with 6 bases between the two ends. The CDR3 region is CASSSTTTNEKLFF. The CDR3 bases are TGTGCCAGCAGTTCAACAACAACTAATGAAAAACTGTTTTTT.

This sequence joins TRBV3-1 and TRBJ1-1; maybe TRBD1 (6 bases). The CDR3 is 13 amino acids. Germline CDR1 and CDR2: LGHDT and YNNKEL (reference sequence). The V end lost 3 bases, the J end lost 4 bases, and 9 bases lay between the germline ends. The chain's CDR3 is CASSQGGGTEAFF. In DNA form, the CDR3 reads TGTGCCAGCAGCCAGGGGGGCGGCACTGAAGCTTTCTTT.

The count of this clonotype is one. The V call is TRBV20-1, the J call TRBJ2-7; tentatively, D is TRBD2 (6 bases). The CDR3 runs to 11 residues. Germline assignment: CDR1 DFQATT and CDR2 SNEGSKA (reference sequence). The ends were cut back, 6 bases at V and 4 bases at J, with 10 bases in the middle. CDR3 protein: CSAGGQYEQYF. DNA for the CDR3: TGCAGTGCGGGAGGACAATACGAGCAGTACTTC.

This rearrangement joins TRBV20-1 to TRBJ1-2; D gene ambiguous. V was trimmed by 0 bases and J by 8 bases, leaving 10 bases between them. Germline assignment: CDR1 DFQATT and CDR2 SNEGSKA (reference sequence). The CDR3 is 12 residues long. The CDR3, as DNA: TGCAGTGCTAGAGATGTGGGAGGAGGCTACACCTTC. This encodes CSARDVGGGYTF.

The chain links TRBV20-1 to TRBJ1-3; 7 positions match TRBD1. CDR3 length: 16 amino acids. Germline CDR1 and CDR2: DFQATT and SNEGSKA (reference sequence). With 1 base clipped from V and 1 base from J, the junction kept 7 bases outside the gene matches. The CDR3 sequence: CSARGITGASGNTIYF. CDR3 bases: TGCAGTGCTAGAGGGATCACAGGGGCGTCTGGAAACACCATATATTTT.

The chain carries TRBV5-1 and TRBJ1-1; no reliable D call. This CDR3 spans 16 amino acids. CDR1 and CDR2 from the germline V gene are SGHRS and YFSETQ. Trimming left V 0 bases short and J 4 bases short, with 16 bases between. This CDR3 reads CASSLEGRSWGTEAFF. In DNA form, the CDR3 reads TGCGCCAGCAGCTTGGAAGGGAGATCTTGGGGCACTGAAGCTTTCTTT. The variable domain in full, completed from reference TRBV5-1 and TRBJ1-1, reads KAGVTQTPRYLIKTRGQQVTLSCSPISGHRSVSWYQQTPGQGLQFLFEYFSETQRNKGNFPGRFSGRQFSNSRSEMNVSTLELGDSALYLCASSLEGRSWGTEAFFGQGTRLTVV.

This clonotype was observed once. The chain carries TRBV3-1 and TRBJ2-7, with no clear D. Between the trimmed V and J ends, which lost 0 bases and 0 bases, there was a span of 6 bases. CDR3 size: 14 residues. Germline V gene data show CDR1 as LGHDT and CDR2 as YNNKEL (reference sequence). The CDR3 sequence is CASSQEPASYEQYF. In DNA form, the CDR3 reads TGTGCCAGCAGCCAAGAACCGGCCTCCTACGAGCAGTACTTC.

V and J are TRBV6-5 and TRBJ1-6; weak D call: TRBD1 (5 bases). This CDR3 spans 16 amino acids. CDR1 MNHEY and CDR2 SVGAGI come from the germline V gene. V was cut by 2 bases and J by 4 bases, with 12 bases left in between. Here the CDR3 DNA reads TGTGCCAGCAGTTACGCCATGGGACCTTATAATTCACCCCTCCACTTT. Residues: CASSYAMGPYNSPLHF.

The chain uses TRBV14 and TRBJ2-5, with 7 bases lining up with TRBD2. The trim removed 5 bases at V and 0 bases at J, leaving 9 bases unmatched. This CDR3 region has 16 residues. Germline loops: CDR1 SGHDN, CDR2 FVKESK. This CDR3 is CASSIGFTSDQETQYF. CDR3 DNA: TGTGCCAGCAGCATAGGGTTTACTAGCGACCAAGAGACCCAGTACTTC. Full variable domain (outside the CDR3, taken from reference TRBV14 and TRBJ2-5): EAGVTQFPSHSVIEKGQTVTLRCDPISGHDNLYWYRRVMGKEIKFLLHFVKESKQDESGMPNNRFLAERTGGTYSTLKVQPAELEDSGVYFCASSIGFTSDQETQYFGPGTRLLVL.

This chain links TRBV5-4 with TRBJ1-1, with TRBD1 matching 8 bases. The ends lost 0 bases at V and 5 bases at J; junction bases unmatched: 3. This CDR3 has 14 amino acids. Looked up from germline, CDR1 is SGHNT and CDR2 is YYREEE (reference sequence). This CDR3 is CASSLEQGGTEAFF. Here the CDR3 DNA reads TGTGCCAGCAGCTTGGAACAGGGGGGGACTGAAGCTTTCTTT.

A note on this clonotype: Sequence at one end of the junction differs from germline and may be a read error. The chain uses TRBV6-4 and TRBJ1-2; D ambiguous. This CDR3 has 11 amino acids. Looked up from germline, CDR1 is MRHNA and CDR2 is SNTAGT. The CDR3 region is CASSDSKWISF. Written as DNA, the CDR3 is TGTGCCAGCAGTGACTCGAAATGGATCTCCTTC.

The chain combines TRBV18 with TRBJ2-1, with 11 nucleotides matching TRBD2. This CDR3 spans 16 amino acids. Unmatched junction bases numbered 4, after V lost 3 bases and J lost 3 bases. In germline, CDR1 is KGHSH, CDR2 LQKENI. Here the CDR3 reads CASSPLSGGDYNEQFF. DNA of the CDR3: TGTGCCAGCTCACCGCTTAGCGGGGGGGACTACAATGAGCAGTTCTTC.

The chain recombines TRBV7-2 with TRBJ2-5; D not resolved. CDR1 SGHTA and CDR2 FQGNSA come from the germline V gene. CDR3 length equals 13 residues. Trimming left V 4 bases short and J 5 bases short, with 11 bases between. The DNA of the CDR3 is TGTGCCAGCAGCTCCCCTCCCGGGGAGACCCAGTACTTC. Protein sequence: CASSSPPGETQYF.

V is TRBV19 and J is TRBJ2-7, with 10 bases fitting TRBD1. From germline, CDR1 is LNHDA and CDR2 SQIVND (reference sequence). The CDR3 loop spans 14 amino acids. After removal of 6 bases from V and 5 bases from J, the junction contained 7 bases not matched to a gene. CDR3 sequence reads: CASRQVGTGDEQYF. As DNA, the CDR3 is TGTGCCAGTAGGCAAGTCGGGACAGGGGACGAGCAGTACTTC. Full variable domain (rest looked up from reference TRBV19 and TRBJ2-7): DGGITQSPKYLFRKEGQNVTLSCEQNLNHDAMYWYRQDPGQGLRLIYYSQIVNDFQKGDIAEGYSVSREKKESFPLTVTSAQKNPTAFYLCASRQVGTGDEQYFGPGTRLTVT.

V and J are TRBV29-1 and TRBJ1-1; 8 positions match TRBD1. The V gene's germline CDR1 is SQVTM and CDR2 ANQGSEA. The J segment lost 4 bases and the V segment lost 6 bases, leaving 10 bases of the junction unmatched. The CDR3 consists of 14 residues. The CDR3 coding sequence is TGCAGCGTGCACGAACAGGGGGTGAGCACTGAAGCTTTCTTT. Protein: CSVHEQGVSTEAFF.

The chain employs TRBV7-9 and TRBJ1-6; D is perhaps TRBD1 (5 bases). The V gene's germline CDR1 is SEHNR and CDR2 FQNEAQ (reference sequence). V was pared by 5 bases and J by 7 bases, with 15 bases between. This CDR3 spans 15 amino acids. The CDR3 DNA reads TGTGCCAGCAGCCCCGGCCGGGACGGAAATTCACCCCTCCACTTT. Its translation is CASSPGRDGNSPLHF.

V gene TRBV29-1 combines with J gene TRBJ2-7, with 7 positions matching TRBD1. Trimming removed 6 bases from V and 2 bases from J; junction bases left unmatched: 7. Germline CDR1 and CDR2: SQVTM and ANQGSEA. The CDR3 consists of 13 residues. The DNA for the CDR3 is TGCAGCGTAGCCCCAGACAGGGCCTACGAGCAGTACTTC. Its protein product is CSVAPDRAYEQYF.

This clonotype was seen only once. The chain joins TRBV2 to TRBJ2-3; D may be TRBD2 (5 bases). Germline CDR1 is SNHLY and CDR2 is FYNNEI. Trimming pared 2 bases from V and 3 bases from J, leaving 15 bases between. The CDR3 is 16 residues long. CDR3: CASSELIGIQTDTQYF. The CDR3 region has the DNA TGTGCCAGCAGTGAACTTATCGGGATCCAGACAGATACGCAGTATTTT.

The chain joins TRBV5-1 to TRBJ2-7; 8 bases agree with TRBD1. Looked up from germline, CDR1 is SGHRS and CDR2 is YFSETQ. The CDR3 runs to 15 residues. J lost 6 bases, V lost 0 bases, and 8 bases had no gene match. CDR3 amino acids: CASSLVGQGSSEQYF. Written as DNA, the CDR3 is TGCGCCAGCAGCTTGGTCGGACAGGGTTCGTCCGAGCAGTACTTC. The full variable domain, in which reference TRBV5-1 and TRBJ2-7 provide the parts outside the CDR3, is KAGVTQTPRYLIKTRGQQVTLSCSPISGHRSVSWYQQTPGQGLQFLFEYFSETQRNKGNFPGRFSGRQFSNSRSEMNVSTLELGDSALYLCASSLVGQGSSEQYFGPGTRLTVT.

J is TRBJ1-1 and V is TRBV6-5, with D maybe TRBD1 (5 bases). The CDR3 covers 13 residues. V was pared by 6 bases and J by 5 bases, with 13 bases between. CDR1 is MNHEY and CDR2 is SVGAGI in the germline V gene. The CDR3 coding sequence is TGTGCCAGCAGGTACCGGACATTGACTGAAGCTTTCTTT. Amino acids: CASRYRTLTEAFF.

J is TRBJ1-6 and V is TRBV5-1, with D unclear. CDR3 length: 15 amino acids. Trimming removed 4 bases from V and 2 bases from J, with 10 bases in between. Germline V lookup: CDR1 SGHRS, CDR2 YFSETQ. This chain's CDR3 is CASSLGGPYNSPLHF. Written as DNA, the CDR3 is TGCGCCAGCAGCCTCGGAGGTCCCTATAATTCACCCCTCCACTTT.